These 27 T cell receptor beta chains were all obtained from the same sample, sequenced in a study of T cell changes during pregnancy in multiple sclerosis. The table came from immunoSEQ multiplex PCR; TCRdb's copy has only in-frame clones and leaves some out. Here the sample spans 25,000 to 30,000 clones, approximately 94% being singletons. The sample in question was CD8+ T cells from peripheral blood mononuclear cells, obtained before pregnancy. All receptors come from a female donor with multiple sclerosis, enrolled in a pregnancy study.

V is TRBV19 and J is TRBJ1-1; D not certain. Germline CDR1 and CDR2: LNHDA and SQIVND (reference sequence). V was trimmed by 7 bases and J by 0 bases, leaving 12 bases between them. The CDR3 length is 14 residues. CDR3 in DNA: TGTGCCAGTACCGAACTCAGGTTGAACACTGAAGCTTTCTTT. Protein: CASTELRLNTEAFF.

The J gene is TRBJ2-7, the V gene TRBV28, with D unresolved. V was trimmed by 6 bases and J by 1 base, leaving 13 bases between them. Germline CDR1 MDHEN, CDR2 SYDVKM. The CDR3 is 14 residues long. CDR3 residues: CASRLQLLSYEQYF. In DNA form, the CDR3 reads TGTGCCAGCAGGTTACAGTTACTATCCTACGAGCAGTACTTC.

The chain uses TRBV11-1 and TRBJ1-2; 8 bases are a match to TRBD1. CDR3 length: 14 residues. V lost 2 bases to trimming and J lost 4 bases; unmatched junction nucleotides: 3. Looked up from germline, CDR1 is SGHAT and CDR2 is FQDESV (reference sequence). The DNA of the CDR3 is TGTGCCAGCAGCTTATCAGGGGGCGCCTATGGCTACACCTTC. Translation: CASSLSGGAYGYTF.

The CDR3 loop is CASSTSVGSSYNEQFF. CDR3 nucleotide sequence: TGTGCCAGCAGCACATCCGTAGGGAGCTCCTACAATGAGCAGTTCTTC. The gene calls are TRBV27 and TRBJ2-1; D is possibly TRBD2 (5 bases). Trimming pared 6 bases from V and 0 bases from J, leaving 15 bases between. The CDR3 contains 16 residues. CDR1 and CDR2 from the germline V gene are MNHEY and SMNVEV (reference sequence).

The chain couples TRBV2 to TRBJ2-1; no definite D call. The germline V gene has CDR1 SNHLY and CDR2 FYNNEI. The CDR3 length is 10 residues. Deletions cut 11 bases from V and 6 bases from J, with 8 bases between. CDR3 amino acids: CALQFNEQFF. For the CDR3, the DNA is TGTGCCCTGCAGTTCAATGAGCAGTTCTTC.

This chain connects TRBV14 to TRBJ2-7; D possibly corresponds to TRBD2 (6 bases). CDR1 and CDR2 (germline): SGHDN, FVKESK. The length of the CDR3 is 14 residues. Trimming shortened V by 5 bases and J by 1 base, and 12 bases separated the two germline ends. The CDR3 protein is CASSIRGGSYEQYF. CDR3 sequence (DNA): TGTGCCAGCAGCATCCGGGGAGGATCCTACGAGCAGTACTTC.

The chain joins TRBV27 to TRBJ2-1; a weak D match, TRBD2 (5 bases). CDR3 length: 16 residues. The ends were cut back, 3 bases at V and 0 bases at J, with 12 bases in the middle. Germline V gene data show CDR1 as MNHEY and CDR2 as SMNVEV (reference sequence). CDR3 sequence (DNA): TGTGCCAGCAGTTTCGTAGGACTGAGCTCCTACAATGAGCAGTTCTTC. Its translation is CASSFVGLSSYNEQFF.

The rearrangement links TRBV29-1 to TRBJ2-1; D might be TRBD1 (6 bases). This CDR3 region has 15 residues. The V and J ends lost 7 bases and 4 bases respectively, with 20 bases between them. The V gene's germline CDR1 is SQVTM and CDR2 ANQGSEA. The CDR3 coding sequence is TGCAGCGGCCCGCTAGCAGGGGTAACGTACAATGAGCAGTTCTTC. Encoded protein: CSGPLAGVTYNEQFF.

The chain has TRBV5-1 and TRBJ1-2, with D unresolved. The CDR3 sequence is 12 residues long. CDR1 SGHRS and CDR2 YFSETQ come from the germline V gene. The ends were cut back, 0 bases at V and 6 bases at J, with 6 bases in the middle. As DNA, the CDR3 is TGCGCCAGCAGCTTGGGACGGGATGGCTACACCTTC. This codes for CASSLGRDGYTF. Combining the CDR3 with reference TRBV5-1 and TRBJ1-2 gives the whole variable domain KAGVTQTPRYLIKTRGQQVTLSCSPISGHRSVSWYQQTPGQGLQFLFEYFSETQRNKGNFPGRFSGRQFSNSRSEMNVSTLELGDSALYLCASSLGRDGYTFGSGTRLTVV.

This chain connects TRBV5-5 to TRBJ1-4; maybe TRBD1 (6 bases). CDR3 size: 19 residues. Germline V gene lookup returns CDR1 SGHKS and CDR2 YYEKEE (reference sequence). V was shortened by 4 bases and J by 4 bases, with 26 bases between the two germline ends. CDR3 region: CASSPEVDRRSLDNEKLFF. As DNA, the CDR3 is TGTGCCAGCAGCCCTGAAGTGGACAGACGCTCCCTTGATAATGAAAAACTGTTTTTT. The variable domain in full, with the rest retrieved from reference TRBV5-5 and TRBJ1-4, is DAGVTQSPTHLIKTRGQQVTLRCSPISGHKSVSWYQQVLGQGPQFIFQYYEKEERGRGNFPDRFSARQFPNYSSELNVNALLLGDSALYLCASSPEVDRRSLDNEKLFFGSGTQLSVL.

The V gene is TRBV9, the J gene TRBJ2-5, with 7 bases that match TRBD2. CDR3 length equals 15 residues. The ends lost 3 bases at V and 0 bases at J; junction bases unmatched: 5. Germline V gene sequence: CDR1 SGDLS, CDR2 YYNGEE. The CDR3 DNA follows: TGTGCCAGCAGCGCAGCGGGACTCAACCAAGAGACCCAGTACTTC. Translating gives CASSAAGLNQETQYF. The variable domain in full, with the rest retrieved from reference TRBV9 and TRBJ2-5, is DSGVTQTPKHLITATGQRVTLRCSPRSGDLSVYWYQQSLDQGLQFLIQYYNGEERAKGNILERFSAQQFPDLHSELNLSSLELGDSALYFCASSAAGLNQETQYFGPGTRLLVL.

This chain joins TRBV5-1 and TRBJ2-3, with 11 bases aligning to TRBD1. This CDR3 has 17 residues. CDR1 is SGHRS, CDR2 YFSETQ, per germline. J was trimmed by 2 bases and V by 0 bases; bases with no gene match: 5. The CDR3 DNA sequence: TGCGCCAGCAGCTTGGCCGGGACAGGGGGGTACACAGATACGCAGTATTTT. Translation gives CASSLAGTGGYTDTQYF. The full variable domain, with the rest looked up from reference TRBV5-1 and TRBJ2-3, is KAGVTQTPRYLIKTRGQQVTLSCSPISGHRSVSWYQQTPGQGLQFLFEYFSETQRNKGNFPGRFSGRQFSNSRSEMNVSTLELGDSALYLCASSLAGTGGYTDTQYFGPGTRLTVL.

The chain combines TRBV7-2 with TRBJ2-1; TRBD2 might be the D (5 bases). Trimming removed 1 base at V and 5 bases at J, with 6 bases between. The germline CDR1 and CDR2 sequences are SGHTA and FQGNSA. The CDR3 runs 13 residues. The CDR3 protein is CASSLVRDNEQFF. CDR3 nucleotide sequence: TGTGCCAGCAGCTTAGTGAGGGACAATGAGCAGTTCTTC.

The CDR3 protein is CASRPDRERQFF. CDR3 coding DNA: TGTGCCAGCAGACCAGACAGGGAACGGCAGTTCTTC. The chain uses TRBV7-9 and TRBJ2-1, with TRBD1 identical over 7 bases. The trim removed 6 bases at V and 12 bases at J, leaving 8 bases unmatched. The CDR3 runs to 12 residues. Germline loops: CDR1 SEHNR, CDR2 FQNEAQ (reference sequence).

The chain employs TRBV11-2 and TRBJ2-7, with D possibly TRBD2 on 5 matching bases. The germline V gene has CDR1 SGHAT and CDR2 FQNNGV. CDR3 length: 17 residues. V gave up 6 bases and J gave up 2 bases, with 23 bases separating them. Here the CDR3 reads CASSLSPGLGPPYEQYF. CDR3 DNA: TGTGCCAGCAGTCTTTCCCCTGGACTCGGACCGCCCTACGAGCAGTACTTC.

This sequence joins TRBV13 and TRBJ2-2; 12 bases agree with TRBD2. Trimming took 4 bases from V and 4 from J; bases not matched to a gene: 4. CDR3 size: 16 residues. Germline loops: CDR1 PRHDT, CDR2 FYEKMQ (reference sequence). In nucleotides, the CDR3 is TGTGCCAGCAGCTCTGCTAGCGGGGGGGCCACCGGGGAGCTGTTTTTT. Translation: CASSSASGGATGELFF. Full variable domain (remainder filled in from reference TRBV13 and TRBJ2-2): AAGVIQSPRHLIKEKRETATLKCYPIPRHDTVYWYQQGPGQDPQFLISFYEKMQSDKGSIPDRFSAQQFSDYHSELNMSSLELGDSALYFCASSSASGGATGELFFGEGSRLTVL.

In its sample, this clone was seen once. The V gene is TRBV6-5, the J gene TRBJ2-2; TRBD2 is a possible D gene (5 bases). V gave up 6 bases and J gave up 0 bases, with 8 bases separating them. The CDR3 runs 14 residues. Germline CDR1 is MNHEY and CDR2 is SVGAGI. The CDR3 region has the DNA TGTGCCAGCAGACTAGGAGCGAACACCGGGGAGCTGTTTTTT. It specifies CASRLGANTGELFF.

CDR3 region: CASSIPGQVYEQYF. The CDR3 DNA reads as TGTGCCAGCAGCATTCCGGGACAGGTCTACGAGCAGTACTTC. V gene TRBV7-9 combines with J gene TRBJ2-7, with 8 bases fitting TRBD1. J lost 3 bases, V lost 5 bases, and 6 bases had no gene match. CDR3 size: 14 residues. The germline V gene encodes CDR1 SEHNR and CDR2 FQNEAQ (reference sequence).

CDR3 sequence: CASSKQGRVGAFF. In nucleotides, the CDR3 is TGTGCCAGCAGTAAGCAGGGGCGGGTGGGAGCTTTCTTT. The chain carries TRBV28 and TRBJ1-1, with D possibly being TRBD1 (6 bases). V was shortened by 5 bases and J by 10 bases, with 17 bases between the two germline ends. Germline values: CDR1 MDHEN, CDR2 SYDVKM. This CDR3 comprises 13 residues.

The J gene is TRBJ1-6, the V gene TRBV27; D is unresolved. V was cut by 0 bases and J by 8 bases, with 14 bases left in between. The germline CDR1 and CDR2 sequences are MNHEY and SMNVEV (reference sequence). The CDR3 sequence is 16 residues long. The CDR3 nucleotides read TGTGCCAGCAGTTTATCGTTCGGGGAAGTTCATTCACCCCTCCACTTT. Translated, it gives CASSLSFGEVHSPLHF.

The chain combines TRBV6-1 with TRBJ1-5; D is unclear. The CDR3 runs to 13 residues. Germline V gives CDR1 MNHNS, CDR2 SASEGT. The V end lost 6 bases, the J end lost 5 bases, and 11 bases lay between the germline ends. In nucleotides, the CDR3 is TGTGCCAGCAGCCTTTTTACTTATCAGCCCCAGCATTTT. The encoded protein is CASSLFTYQPQHF.

The rearrangement joins TRBV7-9 to TRBJ1-1, with 7 bases matching TRBD1. Trimming at V came to 8 bases and at J to 0 bases, leaving 6 bases not matched to a gene. Germline values: CDR1 SEHNR, CDR2 FQNEAQ (reference sequence). The CDR3 contains 14 residues. The CDR3 reads CASGGQGVNTEAFF. The CDR3 DNA sequence: TGTGCCAGCGGCGGGCAGGGGGTGAACACTGAAGCTTTCTTT.

The chain links TRBV29-1 to TRBJ1-6; TRBD1 might be the D (5 bases). The CDR3 contains 15 residues. Germline assignment: CDR1 SQVTM and CDR2 ANQGSEA. CDR3 protein: CRSREGRWNNSPLHF. CDR3 sequence (DNA): TGCAGATCCCGGGAGGGGCGATGGAATAATTCACCCCTCCACTTT.

CDR3 DNA sequence: TGCGCCAGCAGCCAAGAAGACAGTAACACTGAAGCTTTCTTT. Translated, it gives CASSQEDSNTEAFF. The chain links TRBV4-3 to TRBJ1-1; D is perhaps TRBD1 (5 bases). V was clipped by 0 bases and J by 2 bases, with 7 bases between them. Germline V gene data show CDR1 as LGHNA and CDR2 as YSLEER. The CDR3 is 14 residues long.

This clone was counted a single time. The rearrangement joins TRBV27 to TRBJ1-5, with D maybe TRBD1 (5 bases). V was shortened by 6 bases and J by 4 bases, with 16 bases between the two germline ends. In germline, CDR1 is MNHEY, CDR2 SMNVEV (reference sequence). This CDR3 is built from 15 residues. The CDR3 sequence: CASSPVTGDNQPQHF. CDR3 DNA sequence: TGTGCCAGCAGCCCTGTAACGGGGGATAATCAGCCCCAGCATTTT.

V and J are TRBV29-1 and TRBJ2-7, with D perhaps TRBD1 (6 bases). The CDR3 runs 11 residues. V shed 6 bases and J shed 6 bases, with 12 bases lying between them. CDR1 and CDR2 (germline): SQVTM, ANQGSEA. CDR3 bases: TGCAGCGTGGACGCAGGGGTCGAGCAGTACTTC. The encoded protein is CSVDAGVEQYF.

The chain employs TRBV5-5 and TRBJ2-7; TRBD1 matches at 7 bases. Germline CDR1 SGHKS, CDR2 YYEKEE (reference sequence). The CDR3 totals 17 residues. V shed 0 bases and J 2 bases; nucleotides not matched to a gene: 11. CDR3 DNA: TGTGCCAGCAGCTTGGGACCTCGGCCCAGGGGGACCTACGAGCAGTACTTC. It is translated as CASSLGPRPRGTYEQYF. Using reference TRBV5-5 and TRBJ2-7 for the parts outside the CDR3, the full variable domain is DAGVTQSPTHLIKTRGQQVTLRCSPISGHKSVSWYQQVLGQGPQFIFQYYEKEERGRGNFPDRFSARQFPNYSSELNVNALLLGDSALYLCASSLGPRPRGTYEQYFGPGTRLTVT.